This T cell receptor beta chain stems from a study of response to subunit inactivated influenza vaccine. Study results and limitations: The authors put forward the suggestion that each seasonal influenza vaccination may bring in only a limited number of new T cells.

The V segment lost 4 bases and the J segment 9 bases; nucleotides outside the gene matches: 9. The germline gives CDR1 SEHNR, CDR2 FQNEAQ (reference sequence). The CDR3 is 14 residues long. This clonotype has at least ten counts. No antigen is known for it. TCRdb re-called the RT-PCR reads with MiXCR, one entry per CDR3 protein. Found here are about 530,000 distinct CDR3 sequences, 13% of them singletons; the top ten hold under 15%. The J gene is TRBJ2-5, the V gene TRBV7-9, with TRBD1 identical over 9 bases. This receptor was identified in a man between 45 and 60 years old who received an inactivated influenza vaccine. This specimen consisted of PBMCs from blood, obtained 40 to 50 days after vaccination. CDR3 sequence: CASSSGTGSSAQYF. The CDR3, as DNA: TGTGCCAGCAGCTCCGGGACAGGGAGTTCAGCCCAGTACTTC.